One and the same sample provided the 8 T cell receptor beta chains below, sequenced in a study of shared clonotypes between healthy human individuals. Repertoires were generated with immunoSEQ multiplex PCR, while TCRdb's copy carries only in-frame clones and drops some. The sample includes some 2,100,000 clones, approximately 96% seen only once; the top ten take roughly 0.13%. What was sequenced was naive CD4+ T cells sorted from blood. Stated subset: CD45RA+ positively selected. The origin of the receptors is a man between 18 and 29 years old in good health.

The chain uses TRBV6-1 and TRBJ1-6; a weak D match, TRBD1 (5 bases). Germline CDR1 MNHNS, CDR2 SASEGT. The CDR3 covers 14 residues. V lost 4 bases and J 8 bases, leaving 12 bases between the germline ends. CDR3 in DNA: TGTGCCAGCAGTGCCCTCGGGGGTGATTCACCCCTCCACTTT. It yields the protein CASSALGGDSPLHF.

The rearrangement joins TRBV15 to TRBJ1-5, with unresolved D. Germline V gene sequence: CDR1 LNHNV, CDR2 YYDKDF (reference sequence). The CDR3 spans 13 residues. V was trimmed by 5 bases and J by 5 bases, leaving 10 bases between them. The CDR3 region has the DNA TGTGCCACCAGCGTACAGCGCGATCAGCCCCAGCATTTT. Translating it yields CATSVQRDQPQHF.

The chain carries TRBV18 and TRBJ2-5; tentative D call: TRBD1 (5 bases). V was trimmed by 5 bases and J by 4 bases, leaving 5 bases between them. Germline lookup yields CDR1 KGHSH and CDR2 LQKENI. This CDR3 is 11 amino acids long. The CDR3 DNA is TGTGCCAGCTCAGGGGCAGAGACCCAGTACTTC. Translation gives CASSGAETQYF.

The V and J genes are TRBV4-1 and TRBJ2-1, with TRBD2 matching over 11 bases. The V gene's germline CDR1 is MGHRA and CDR2 YSYEKL. V was pared by 1 base and J by 8 bases, with 4 bases of the junction left unmatched. This CDR3 is 15 amino acids long. CDR3 DNA sequence: TGCGCCAGCAGCCAAGCCCTAGCGGGAGGCCATGAGCAGTTCTTC. As protein: CASSQALAGGHEQFF.

The V call is TRBV19, the J call TRBJ1-5; D may be TRBD1 (5 bases). From germline, CDR1 is LNHDA and CDR2 SQIVND (reference sequence). V was cut by 6 bases and J by 7 bases, with 13 bases left in between. This CDR3 is built from 13 residues. CDR3 loop: CASRGEGRQPQHF. CDR3 bases: TGTGCCAGTAGGGGGGAGGGACGACAGCCCCAGCATTTT.

The genes are TRBV6-5 and TRBJ2-2; D is uncertain. From germline, CDR1 is MNHEY and CDR2 SVGAGI. This CDR3 is 14 amino acids long. Deletions cut 6 bases from V and 2 bases from J, with 10 bases between. The CDR3 spells CASRLPSNTGELFF. Here the CDR3 DNA reads TGTGCCAGCAGGCTACCTTCAAACACCGGGGAGCTGTTTTTT.

The chain carries TRBV19 and TRBJ1-5; no clear D gene. Trimming took off 7 bases at V and 2 bases at J, with 9 bases between the two ends. CDR1 and CDR2 from the germline V gene are LNHDA and SQIVND (reference sequence). CDR3 size: 13 residues. The CDR3 bases are TGTGCCAGTATAGCCGGAGGCAATCAGCCCCAGCATTTT. Protein: CASIAGGNQPQHF.

Comments on this clone: The sample contains more than one DNA sequence encoding this CDR3. V is TRBV5-4 and J is TRBJ2-5; perhaps TRBD2 as D (6 bases). The V and J ends lost 0 bases and 5 bases respectively, with 11 bases between them. The CDR3 has 14 residues. Germline assignment: CDR1 SGHNT and CDR2 YYREEE (reference sequence). Written as DNA, the CDR3 is TGTGCCAGCAGCTTGGGTGGTGGGAGGGAGACCCAGTACTTC. It codes for CASSLGGGRETQYF.